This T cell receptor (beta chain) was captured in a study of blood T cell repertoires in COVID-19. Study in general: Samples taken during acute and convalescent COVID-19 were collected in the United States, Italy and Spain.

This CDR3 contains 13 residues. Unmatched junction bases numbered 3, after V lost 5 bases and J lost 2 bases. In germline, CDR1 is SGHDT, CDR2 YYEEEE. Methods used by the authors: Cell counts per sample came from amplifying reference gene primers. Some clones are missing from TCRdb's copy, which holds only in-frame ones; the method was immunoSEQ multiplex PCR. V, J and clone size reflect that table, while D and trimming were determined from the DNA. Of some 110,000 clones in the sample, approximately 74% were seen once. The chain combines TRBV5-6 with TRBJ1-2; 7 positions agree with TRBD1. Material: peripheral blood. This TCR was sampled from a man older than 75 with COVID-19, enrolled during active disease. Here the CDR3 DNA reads TGTGCCAGCAGTTCACAGGGGAACTATGGCTACACCTTC. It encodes CASSSQGNYGYTF.